The clone carrying this TCR beta chain has just one count. The target antigen is unknown. For sorted subsets, 150 to 200 ng DNA per replicate equaled about 30,000 T cell genomes. The assay was immunoSEQ multiplex PCR, and TCRdb's table has in-frame clones only and misses some. The sample includes about 600,000 clones, 97% of them seen just once. The data were obtained in a study of shared clonotypes between healthy human individuals. Overall study results and limits: Naive subsets generally exceeded memory subsets in estimated richness.

CD4+ cell separation produced CD45RA+ naive and CD45RA-negative memory subsets. The CDR3 consists of 15 residues. Trimming removed 5 bases at V and 7 bases at J, with 21 bases between. Germline V gene lookup returns CDR1 SGHTA and CDR2 FQGNSA. Material for sequencing was naive CD4+ T cells sorted from blood. Sample subset: CD45RA+ positively selected. The receptor was isolated from a woman aged 30 to 39 in good health. This chain links TRBV7-2 with TRBJ2-7, with D perhaps TRBD2 (6 bases). The CDR3 spells CASSPPGGGPQEQYF. Written as DNA, the CDR3 is TGTGCCAGCAGCCCACCGGGCGGAGGGCCACAAGAGCAGTACTTC.